Shown below are 27 T cell receptor beta chains from a single sample sequenced in a study of regulatory T cells in long-lasting Graves disease. Noted time point: persistent/refractory GD, antithyroid drugs over 5 years with positive TRAb. There was RNA extracted from PBMCs, and the TCR library was made from it. TCR beta libraries were built with iRepertoire HTBI primers and Arm-PCR of CDR3 regions. MiXCR, applied by TCRdb to the multiplex PCR reads, yields one record per CDR3 protein. The sample contains fewer than 450,000 distinct CDR3 sequences, around 21% of which appear only once. The sequencing used peripheral blood mononuclear cells (PBMCs), collected when the disease was refractory, from a patient treated with antithyroid drugs. These receptors came from a female donor with Graves disease.

This clonotype has at least ten counts. The chain carries TRBV30 and TRBJ1-1; 8 nucleotides agree with TRBD1. The germline gives CDR1 GTSNPN, CDR2 SVGIG (reference sequence). The V gene end was trimmed by 8 bases and the J gene end by 1 base; junction bases not matched to a gene: 6. The CDR3 is made up of 13 amino acids. This chain's CDR3 is CASTGTGNTEAFF. The CDR3 DNA is TGTGCCAGCACCGGGACAGGGAACACTGAAGCTTTCTTT.

At least ten counts were recorded for this clonotype. DNA for the CDR3: TGTGCCAGCAGTTTTGTTGGACTAGCGGGAACAACCGGGGAGCTGTTTTTT. Amino acids: CASSFVGLAGTTGELFF. The chain links TRBV28 to TRBJ2-2; 12 bases agree with TRBD2. CDR3 length equals 17 residues. Germline lookup yields CDR1 MDHEN and CDR2 SYDVKM. V trimming: 3 bases; J trimming: 5 bases; junction bases outside the gene matches: 7.

This clonotype was observed a few times. The rearrangement joins TRBV7-9 to TRBJ2-7, with TRBD2 matching over 11 bases. Germline V lookup: CDR1 SEHNR, CDR2 FQNEAQ (reference sequence). The CDR3 consists of 17 residues. The J segment lost 6 bases and the V segment lost 1 base, leaving 11 bases of the junction unmatched. The CDR3: CASSLGLAGFLGGEQYF. CDR3 DNA: TGTGCCAGCAGCTTAGGACTAGCGGGATTCTTGGGGGGCGAGCAGTACTTC.

This chain joins TRBV9 and TRBJ2-7, with D maybe TRBD2 (5 bases). This CDR3 spans 14 amino acids. Looked up from germline, CDR1 is SGDLS and CDR2 is YYNGEE. Trimming shortened V by 0 bases and J by 2 bases, and 9 bases separated the two germline ends. The CDR3 region has the DNA TGTGCCAGCAGCGTAGGAGGGAATACCTACGAGCAGTACTTC. Translation gives CASSVGGNTYEQYF.

The V and J genes are TRBV4-3 and TRBJ1-1, with D perhaps TRBD1 (5 bases). Germline CDR1 reads LGHNA; CDR2 reads YSLEER. V lost 1 base to trimming and J lost 3 bases, with 12 bases between them. The CDR3 has 15 residues. CDR3 in DNA: TGCGCCAGCAGCCAAGTCTTGACAGCATACACTGAAGCTTTCTTT. Amino acids: CASSQVLTAYTEAFF.

The CDR3 here is CASGPGYEQFF. The CDR3 DNA reads as TGTGCTAGTGGTCCCGGGTATGAGCAGTTCTTC. The chain recombines TRBV12-5 with TRBJ2-1; no firm D call. Trimming took 5 bases from V and 8 from J, leaving 7 bases between them. This CDR3 is built from 11 residues. Germline V gene lookup returns CDR1 LGHNT and CDR2 FRNRAP.

This clonotype was counted at least ten times. The CDR3 reads CSASGSLPYEQYF. The CDR3 nucleotides read TGCAGTGCTAGCGGCAGCTTACCCTACGAGCAGTACTTC. The rearrangement joins TRBV20-1 to TRBJ2-7; D unresolved. The germline V gene encodes CDR1 DFQATT and CDR2 SNEGSKA (reference sequence). The V gene lost 3 bases and the J gene lost 2 bases, with 11 bases spanning the gap. The CDR3 extends over 13 amino acids.

This clonotype was recorded at least ten times. V and J are TRBV2 and TRBJ1-5; a weak D match, TRBD1 (6 bases). The V end lost 2 bases, the J end lost 3 bases, and 11 bases lay between the germline ends. The CDR3 consists of 15 residues. Germline assignment: CDR1 SNHLY and CDR2 FYNNEI. For the CDR3, the DNA is TGTGCCAGCAGTGAAACAGGGTCCTACAATCAGCCCCAGCATTTT. Protein: CASSETGSYNQPQHF.

This clonotype was counted at least ten times. The V call is TRBV28, the J call TRBJ2-7; TRBD2 agrees at 13 bases. Germline V gene lookup returns CDR1 MDHEN and CDR2 SYDVKM. After removal of 8 bases from V and 2 bases from J, the junction contained 12 bases not matched to a gene. The CDR3 is made up of 17 amino acids. This CDR3 is CASLGGLAGALAYEQYF. The CDR3 coding sequence is TGTGCCAGCCTGGGAGGACTAGCGGGAGCCCTGGCCTACGAGCAGTACTTC.

The chain links TRBV20-1 to TRBJ2-5; TRBD1 matches 10 bases. The ends lost 6 bases at V and 7 bases at J; junction bases unmatched: 8. Germline V gives CDR1 DFQATT, CDR2 SNEGSKA (reference sequence). The CDR3 covers 13 residues. The CDR3 nucleotides read TGCAGTGCCCCTAGGACAGGGGGGGGGACCCAGTACTTC. Translated: CSAPRTGGGTQYF.

The rearrangement joins TRBV29-1 to TRBJ2-2; TRBD1 matches at 9 bases. With 4 bases clipped from V and 4 bases from J, the junction kept 1 base outside the gene matches. CDR3 length equals 13 residues. Looked up from germline, CDR1 is SQVTM and CDR2 is ANQGSEA. In nucleotides, the CDR3 is TGCAGCGTTGGGGACAGGGTCACCGGGGAGCTGTTTTTT. This translates into CSVGDRVTGELFF.

Only a few counts were recorded for this clonotype. The chain recombines TRBV9 with TRBJ2-5; 11 bases line up with TRBD2. V lost 3 bases and J lost 1; bases outside the gene matches: 11. CDR1 is SGDLS and CDR2 is YYNGEE in the germline V gene. CDR3 length equals 18 residues. CDR3 DNA: TGTGCCAGCAGCGCGACAGCTTTAGCGGGAGGGTTCCAAGAGACCCAGTACTTC. Its translation is CASSATALAGGFQETQYF. The variable domain in full, with the rest retrieved from reference TRBV9 and TRBJ2-5, is DSGVTQTPKHLITATGQRVTLRCSPRSGDLSVYWYQQSLDQGLQFLIQYYNGEERAKGNILERFSAQQFPDLHSELNLSSLELGDSALYFCASSATALAGGFQETQYFGPGTRLLVL.

The chain carries TRBV19 and TRBJ1-1; 10 bases line up with TRBD1. The germline gives CDR1 LNHDA, CDR2 SQIVND (reference sequence). This CDR3 has 13 residues. The trim removed 5 bases at V and 11 bases at J, leaving 8 bases unmatched. CDR3 loop: CASSSLTGGDAFF. The CDR3 DNA reads TGTGCCAGTAGTTCATTGACAGGGGGCGACGCTTTCTTT.

This chain links TRBV7-9 with TRBJ1-1; D not certain. CDR1 is SEHNR and CDR2 is FQNEAQ in the germline V gene (reference sequence). This CDR3 has 14 amino acids. V lost 0 bases to trimming and J lost 2 bases, with 7 bases between them. The DNA of the CDR3 is TGTGCCAGCAGCTTAGCTGTGGGCAACACTGAAGCTTTCTTT. Its translation is CASSLAVGNTEAFF.

CDR3 sequence (DNA): TGTGCCAGCAGCGTAGTGCCCAGGGGGTCAACCGGGGAGCTGTTTTTT. This codes for CASSVVPRGSTGELFF. V gene TRBV9 combines with J gene TRBJ2-2, with 7 bases fitting TRBD1. Germline-derived CDR1 and CDR2 are SGDLS and YYNGEE. J gave up 5 bases and V 0 bases, and 7 bases lay outside the gene matches. The CDR3 has 16 residues.

V is TRBV20-1 and J is TRBJ2-4; 13 bases fit TRBD2. This CDR3 has 17 amino acids. The ends lost 5 bases at V and 3 bases at J; junction bases unmatched: 10. Germline CDR1 is DFQATT and CDR2 is SNEGSKA (reference sequence). Written as DNA, the CDR3 is TGCAGTGCTCTCACTAGCGGGAGGGGGAAGGGCAAAAACATTCAGTACTTC. Protein: CSALTSGRGKGKNIQYF.

This clonotype has a count of ten or more. The chain has TRBV19 and TRBJ2-5; 7 bases agree with TRBD2. The germline V gene encodes CDR1 LNHDA and CDR2 SQIVND (reference sequence). The V gene end was trimmed by 1 base and the J gene end by 5 bases; junction bases not matched to a gene: 7. The CDR3 loop spans 15 amino acids. CDR3 DNA sequence: TGTGCCAGTAGTATAGTTCCAGCGGGATGGGAGACCCAGTACTTC. Translation gives CASSIVPAGWETQYF.

V gene TRBV28 combines with J gene TRBJ2-1, with 7 nucleotides matching TRBD2. V lost 7 bases, J lost 4 bases, and 16 bases stayed unmatched. The CDR3 is made up of 17 amino acids. The germline V gene encodes CDR1 MDHEN and CDR2 SYDVKM. In nucleotides, the CDR3 is TGTGCCAGCATGCGGGAGAGCGTTTATGACGGTTACAATGAGCAGTTCTTC. Translated: CASMRESVYDGYNEQFF.

In this sample, this clonotype turned up many times. J is TRBJ2-5 and V is TRBV12-3 or TRBV12-4; 9 positions agree with TRBD1. The CDR3 is 13 residues long. Trimming at V came to 4 bases and at J to 7 bases, leaving 4 bases not matched to a gene. The CDR3 loop reads CASSWDRVGTQYF. In nucleotides, the CDR3 is TGTGCCAGCAGTTGGGACAGGGTAGGGACCCAGTACTTC.

This clonotype came up a few times. This rearrangement joins TRBV6-2 or TRBV6-3 to TRBJ2-7, with no clear D. Trimming shortened V by 6 bases and J by 4 bases, and 7 bases separated the two germline ends. The CDR3 runs 11 residues. Germline CDR1 is MNHEY and CDR2 is SVGEGT. The CDR3, as DNA: TGTGCCAGCAGAAACTTATACGAGCAGTACTTC. This sequence encodes CASRNLYEQYF.

This clonotype came up many times. CDR3 in amino acids: CASSLGRDRNWPQHF. DNA for the CDR3: TGTGCCAGCAGTTTAGGCCGGGACAGAAATTGGCCCCAGCATTTT. The chain is built from TRBV12-3 or TRBV12-4 and TRBJ1-5, with 7 bases that match TRBD1. The CDR3 contains 15 residues. V was clipped by 1 base and J by 9 bases; unmatched bases: 9.

The sample holds many counts of this clonotype. J is TRBJ1-1 and V is TRBV2; tentatively, D is TRBD1 (5 bases). This CDR3 is 14 amino acids long. The germline gives CDR1 SNHLY, CDR2 FYNNEI. Trimming pared 6 bases from V and 10 bases from J, leaving 21 bases between. CDR3 nucleotides: TGTGCCAGCAGGGGGGTTTATGCGGAAGGCAGAGCTTTCTTT. It encodes CASRGVYAEGRAFF.

This clonotype was seen a few times. The chain combines TRBV20-1 with TRBJ1-1; 10 positions match TRBD1. V lost 2 bases and J lost 6; bases outside the gene matches: 3. The germline CDR1 and CDR2 sequences are DFQATT and SNEGSKA (reference sequence). CDR3 length: 13 residues. The CDR3: CSARPTGGSEAFF. CDR3 nucleotide sequence: TGCAGTGCTAGACCGACAGGGGGCTCTGAAGCTTTCTTT.

The chain employs TRBV24-1 and TRBJ2-1; a possible D gene is TRBD2 (5 bases). CDR3 length: 15 residues. Germline V CDR1 and CDR2: KGHDR, SFDVKD. V lost 6 bases, J lost 6 bases, and 17 bases lay in between. The CDR3 DNA follows: TGTGCCACCAGTTTCGGGAATCTAGGTTTCAATGAGCAGTTCTTC. As protein: CATSFGNLGFNEQFF.

The chain carries TRBV19 and TRBJ2-7; 10 nucleotides agree with TRBD1. The ends lost 6 bases at V and 3 bases at J; junction bases unmatched: 11. The CDR3 consists of 16 residues. The germline V gene encodes CDR1 LNHDA and CDR2 SQIVND (reference sequence). The CDR3 spells CASRPTGQGIYYEQYF. The CDR3 DNA reads TGTGCCAGTAGACCCACGGGACAGGGGATATACTACGAGCAGTACTTC.

Comment on this clonotype: A junction end diverges from the germline sequence, so it may reflect a read error. V is TRBV4-1 and J is TRBJ2-2, with unresolved D. Germline V CDR1 and CDR2: MGHRA, YSYEKL. The CDR3 spans 15 residues. The CDR3 coding sequence is TGCGCCAGCAGGCAAGGTGGGCAGGTGACCGGGGAGCTGTTTTTT. Its protein is CASRQGGQVTGELFF.

Ten or more counts support this clonotype. The DNA of the CDR3 is TGTGCCAGCAGCTTAGACCCGACTAGCGGGAGTAGGGAGCAGTACTTC. It yields the protein CASSLDPTSGSREQYF. This chain connects TRBV7-2 to TRBJ2-7; 12 nucleotides match TRBD2. The V and J ends lost 1 base and 7 bases, in that order; junction bases with no gene match: 8. The CDR3 contains 16 residues. Germline CDR1 reads SGHTA; CDR2 reads FQGNSA.